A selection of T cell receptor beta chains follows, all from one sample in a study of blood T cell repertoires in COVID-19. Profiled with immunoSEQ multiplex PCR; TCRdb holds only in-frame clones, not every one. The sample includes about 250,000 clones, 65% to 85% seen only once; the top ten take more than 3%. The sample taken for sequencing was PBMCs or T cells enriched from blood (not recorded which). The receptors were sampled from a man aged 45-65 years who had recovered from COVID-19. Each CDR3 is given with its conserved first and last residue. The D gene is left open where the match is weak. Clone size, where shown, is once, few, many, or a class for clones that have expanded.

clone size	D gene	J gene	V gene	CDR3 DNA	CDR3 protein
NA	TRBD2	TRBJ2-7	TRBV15	TGTGCCACCAGCAGAGCTAGCGGAAGCTCCTACGAGCAGTACTTC	CATSRASGSSYEQYF
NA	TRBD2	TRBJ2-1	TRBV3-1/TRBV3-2	TGTGCCAGCAGCCCGAGAGATATGGGGACTACACAGTTCTTC	CASSPRDMGTTQFF
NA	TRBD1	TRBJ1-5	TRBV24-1	TGTGCCACCGGACAGGGCAGGTATTTT	CATGQGRYF
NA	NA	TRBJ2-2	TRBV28	TGTGCCAGCAGCTCGCTCGGGGAAGGGAACACCGGGGAGCTGTTTTTT	CASSSLGEGNTGELFF
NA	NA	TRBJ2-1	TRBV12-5	TGTGCTAGTCGTGGGCAGAAGCAGTTCTTC	CASRGQKQFF
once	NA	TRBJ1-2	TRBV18	TGTGCCAGCTCACCAACGTCACAGATCTATGGCTACACCTTC	CASSPTSQIYGYTF
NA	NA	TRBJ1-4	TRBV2	TGTGCCAGCAGTGAATTTGGAGAGAATGAAAAACTGTTTTTT	CASSEFGENEKLFF
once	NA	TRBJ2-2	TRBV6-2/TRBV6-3	TGTGCCAGCAGTTACTTCGGCCCTAGCGACCATAACACCGGGGAGCTGTTTTTT	CASSYFGPSDHNTGELFF
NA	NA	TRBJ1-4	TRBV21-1	TGTGCCAGCAGCAAAGCGGGGCAGTCCAAGGGTACTAATGAAAAACTGTTTTTT	CASSKAGQSKGTNEKLFF
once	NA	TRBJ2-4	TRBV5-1	TGCGCCAGCAGCGTGGGGGGCCCAAGAAACATTCAGTACTTC	CASSVGGPRNIQYF
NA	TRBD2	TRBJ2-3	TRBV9	TGTGCCAGCAGCGTAGCCCCTAGCGGGAGATTCACAGATACGCAGTATTTT	CASSVAPSGRFTDTQYF
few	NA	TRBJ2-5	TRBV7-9	TGTGCCAGCAGCTCTCAGGGGCAGCAAGAGACCCAGTACTTC	CASSSQGQQETQYF